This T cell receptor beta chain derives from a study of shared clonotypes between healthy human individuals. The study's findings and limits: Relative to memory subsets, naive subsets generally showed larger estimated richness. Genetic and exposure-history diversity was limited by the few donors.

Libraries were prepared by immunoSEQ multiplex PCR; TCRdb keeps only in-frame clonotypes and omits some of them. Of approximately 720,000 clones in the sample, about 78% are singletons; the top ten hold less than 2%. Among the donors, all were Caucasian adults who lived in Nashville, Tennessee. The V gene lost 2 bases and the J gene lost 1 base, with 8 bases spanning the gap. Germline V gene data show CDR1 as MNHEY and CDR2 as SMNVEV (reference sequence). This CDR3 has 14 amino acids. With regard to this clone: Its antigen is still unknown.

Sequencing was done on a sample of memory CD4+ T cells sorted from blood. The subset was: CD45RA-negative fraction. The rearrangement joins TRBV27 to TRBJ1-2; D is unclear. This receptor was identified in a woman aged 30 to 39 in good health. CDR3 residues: CASSLGTDNYGYTF. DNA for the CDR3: TGTGCCAGCAGTTTAGGCACCGATAACTATGGCTACACCTTC.